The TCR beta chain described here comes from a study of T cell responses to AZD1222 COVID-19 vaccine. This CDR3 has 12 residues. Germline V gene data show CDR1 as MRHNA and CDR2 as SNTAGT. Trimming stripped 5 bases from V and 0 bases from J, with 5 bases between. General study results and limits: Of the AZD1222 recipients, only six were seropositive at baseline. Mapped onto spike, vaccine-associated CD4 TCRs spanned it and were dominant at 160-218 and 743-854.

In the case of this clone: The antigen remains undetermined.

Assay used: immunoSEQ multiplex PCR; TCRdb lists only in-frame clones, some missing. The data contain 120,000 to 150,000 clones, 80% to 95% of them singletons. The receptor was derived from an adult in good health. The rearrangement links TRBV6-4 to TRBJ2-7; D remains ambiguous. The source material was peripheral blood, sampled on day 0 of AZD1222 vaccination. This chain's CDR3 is CASSRFSYEQYF. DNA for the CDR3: TGTGCCAGCAGTCGGTTCTCCTACGAGCAGTACTTC.